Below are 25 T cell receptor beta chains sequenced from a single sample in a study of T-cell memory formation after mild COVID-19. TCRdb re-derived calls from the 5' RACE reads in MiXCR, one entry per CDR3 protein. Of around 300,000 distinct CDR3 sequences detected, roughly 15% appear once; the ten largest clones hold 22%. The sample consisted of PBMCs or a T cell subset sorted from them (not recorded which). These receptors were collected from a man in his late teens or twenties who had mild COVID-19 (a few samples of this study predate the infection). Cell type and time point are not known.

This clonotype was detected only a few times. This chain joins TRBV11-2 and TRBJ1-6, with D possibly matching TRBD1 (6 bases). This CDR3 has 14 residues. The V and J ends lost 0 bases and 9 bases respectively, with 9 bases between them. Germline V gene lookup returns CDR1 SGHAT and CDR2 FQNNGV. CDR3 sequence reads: CASSLEGRGSPLHF. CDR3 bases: TGTGCCAGCAGCTTAGAAGGCAGGGGTTCACCCCTCCACTTT.

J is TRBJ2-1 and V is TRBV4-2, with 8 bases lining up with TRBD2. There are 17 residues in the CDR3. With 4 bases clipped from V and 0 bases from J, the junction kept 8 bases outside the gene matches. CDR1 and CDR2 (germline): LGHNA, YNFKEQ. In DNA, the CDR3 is TGTGCCAGCAGCCGCGGCGGCGGGGGGCGCTCCTACAATGAGCAGTTCTTC. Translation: CASSRGGGGRSYNEQFF.

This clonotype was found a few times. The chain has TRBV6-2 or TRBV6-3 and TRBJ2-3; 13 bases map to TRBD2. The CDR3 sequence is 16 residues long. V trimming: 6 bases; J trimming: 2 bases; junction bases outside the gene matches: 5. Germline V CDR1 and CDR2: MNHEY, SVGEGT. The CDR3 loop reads CASRKTSGGTTDTQYF. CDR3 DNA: TGTGCCAGCAGGAAGACTAGCGGGGGGACCACAGATACGCAGTATTTT.

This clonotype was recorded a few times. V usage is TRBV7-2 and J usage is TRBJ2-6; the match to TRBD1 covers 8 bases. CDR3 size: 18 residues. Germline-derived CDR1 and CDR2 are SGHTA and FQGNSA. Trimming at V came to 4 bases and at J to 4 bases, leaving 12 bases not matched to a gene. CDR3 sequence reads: CASSWTGPPSAGANVLTF. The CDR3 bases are TGTGCCAGCAGCTGGACAGGGCCTCCCTCAGCCGGGGCCAACGTCCTGACTTTC.

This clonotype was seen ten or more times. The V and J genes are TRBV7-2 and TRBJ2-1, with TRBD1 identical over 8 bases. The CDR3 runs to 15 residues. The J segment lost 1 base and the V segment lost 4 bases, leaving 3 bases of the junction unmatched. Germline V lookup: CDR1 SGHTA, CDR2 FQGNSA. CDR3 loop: CASSYDRGSYNEQFF. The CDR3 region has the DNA TGTGCCAGCAGCTACGACAGGGGATCCTACAATGAGCAGTTCTTC.

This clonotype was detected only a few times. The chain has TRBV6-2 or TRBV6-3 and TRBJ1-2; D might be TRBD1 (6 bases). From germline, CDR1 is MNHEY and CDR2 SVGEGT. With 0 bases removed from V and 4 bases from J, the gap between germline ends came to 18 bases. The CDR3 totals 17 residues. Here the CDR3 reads CASSYSPLRQDRYGYTF. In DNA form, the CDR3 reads TGTGCCAGCAGTTACTCCCCTTTACGACAGGACCGCTATGGCTACACCTTC.

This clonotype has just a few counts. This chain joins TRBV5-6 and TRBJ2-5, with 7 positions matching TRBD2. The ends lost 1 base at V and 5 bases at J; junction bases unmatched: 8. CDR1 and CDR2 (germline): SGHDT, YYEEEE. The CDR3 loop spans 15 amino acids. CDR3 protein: CASSLPGLTLETQYF. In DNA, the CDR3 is TGTGCCAGCAGCTTGCCGGGACTAACCTTGGAGACCCAGTACTTC.

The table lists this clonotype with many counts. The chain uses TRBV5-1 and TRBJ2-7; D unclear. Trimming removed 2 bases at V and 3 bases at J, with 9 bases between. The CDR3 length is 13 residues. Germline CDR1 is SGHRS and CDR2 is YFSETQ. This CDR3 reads CASSFSGNYEQYF. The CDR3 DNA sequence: TGCGCCAGCAGCTTCTCAGGAAACTACGAGCAGTACTTC. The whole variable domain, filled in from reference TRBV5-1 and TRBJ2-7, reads KAGVTQTPRYLIKTRGQQVTLSCSPISGHRSVSWYQQTPGQGLQFLFEYFSETQRNKGNFPGRFSGRQFSNSRSEMNVSTLELGDSALYLCASSFSGNYEQYFGPGTRLTVT.

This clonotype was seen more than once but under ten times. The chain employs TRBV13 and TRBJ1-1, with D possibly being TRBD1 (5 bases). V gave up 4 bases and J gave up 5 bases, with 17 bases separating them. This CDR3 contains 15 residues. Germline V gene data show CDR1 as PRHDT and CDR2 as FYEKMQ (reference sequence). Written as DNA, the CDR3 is TGTGCCAGCAGCTCCGGTCAGGGAGGATGGACTGAAGCTTTCTTT. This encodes CASSSGQGGWTEAFF.

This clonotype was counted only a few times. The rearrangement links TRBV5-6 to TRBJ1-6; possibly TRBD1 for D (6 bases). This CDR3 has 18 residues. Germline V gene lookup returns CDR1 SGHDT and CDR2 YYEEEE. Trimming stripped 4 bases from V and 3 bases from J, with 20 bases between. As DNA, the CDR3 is TGTGCCAGCAGCAGAGTCTACCCACAGGGAAACTATAATTCACCCCTCCACTTT. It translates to CASSRVYPQGNYNSPLHF.

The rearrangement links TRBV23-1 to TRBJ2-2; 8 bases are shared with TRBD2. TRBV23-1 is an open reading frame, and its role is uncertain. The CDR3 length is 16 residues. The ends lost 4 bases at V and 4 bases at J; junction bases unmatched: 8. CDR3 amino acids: CASSPDRGGFTGELFF. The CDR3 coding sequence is TGCGCCAGCAGTCCGGATCGGGGGGGATTCACCGGGGAGCTGTTTTTT.

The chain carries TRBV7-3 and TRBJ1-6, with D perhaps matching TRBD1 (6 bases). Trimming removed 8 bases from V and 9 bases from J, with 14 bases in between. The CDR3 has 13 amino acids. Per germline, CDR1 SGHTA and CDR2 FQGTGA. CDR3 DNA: TGTGCCAGCCCCGACAGGAGATGTTCACCCCTCCACTTT. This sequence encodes CASPDRRCSPLHF.

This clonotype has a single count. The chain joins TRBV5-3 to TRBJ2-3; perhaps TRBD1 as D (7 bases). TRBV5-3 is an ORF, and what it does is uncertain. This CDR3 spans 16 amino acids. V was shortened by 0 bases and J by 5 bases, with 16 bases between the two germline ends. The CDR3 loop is CARSLGARGVEDTQYF. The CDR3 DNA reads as TGTGCCAGAAGCTTGGGAGCCAGGGGGGTTGAAGATACGCAGTATTTT.

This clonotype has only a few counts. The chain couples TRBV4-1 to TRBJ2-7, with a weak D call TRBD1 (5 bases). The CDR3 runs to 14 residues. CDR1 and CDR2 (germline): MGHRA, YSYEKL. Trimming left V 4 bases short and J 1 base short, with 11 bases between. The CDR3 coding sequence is TGCGCCAGCAGCCCTGGACACGTATCCTACGAGCAGTACTTC. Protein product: CASSPGHVSYEQYF.

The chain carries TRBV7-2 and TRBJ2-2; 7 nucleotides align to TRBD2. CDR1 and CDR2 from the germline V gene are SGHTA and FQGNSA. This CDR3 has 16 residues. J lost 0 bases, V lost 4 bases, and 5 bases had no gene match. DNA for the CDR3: TGTGCCAGCAGCTCGAGGGCGGGGGCGAACACCGGGGAGCTGTTTTTT. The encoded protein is CASSSRAGANTGELFF.

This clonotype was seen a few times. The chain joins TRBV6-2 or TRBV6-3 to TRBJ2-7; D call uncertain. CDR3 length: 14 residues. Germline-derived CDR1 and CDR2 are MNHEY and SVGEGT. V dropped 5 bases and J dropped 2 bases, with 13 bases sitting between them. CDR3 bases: TGTGCCAGCAGTAGCTTTCGGCCTACCTACGAGCAGTACGTC. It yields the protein CASSSFRPTYEQYV.

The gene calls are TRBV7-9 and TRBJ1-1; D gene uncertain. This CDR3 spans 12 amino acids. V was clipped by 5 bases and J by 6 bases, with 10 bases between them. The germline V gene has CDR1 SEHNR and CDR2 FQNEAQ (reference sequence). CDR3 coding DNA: TGTGCCAGCAGCCTCGGACGGTCTGAAGCTTTCTTT. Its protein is CASSLGRSEAFF.

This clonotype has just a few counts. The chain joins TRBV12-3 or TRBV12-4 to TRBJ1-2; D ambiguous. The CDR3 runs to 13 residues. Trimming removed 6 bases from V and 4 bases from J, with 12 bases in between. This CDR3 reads CASSPREGYGYTF. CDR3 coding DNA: TGTGCCAGCAGCCCCCGGGAGGGCTATGGCTACACCTTC.

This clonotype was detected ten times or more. CDR3 region: CASSLRDRAQYF. CDR3 DNA sequence: TGTGCCAGCAGTTTAAGGGACCGGGCGCAGTATTTT. The chain couples TRBV12-3 or TRBV12-4 to TRBJ2-3; either TRBD1 or TRBD2 may supply D (5 bases each). V lost 2 bases and J 10 bases, leaving 10 bases between the germline ends. CDR3 length: 12 residues.

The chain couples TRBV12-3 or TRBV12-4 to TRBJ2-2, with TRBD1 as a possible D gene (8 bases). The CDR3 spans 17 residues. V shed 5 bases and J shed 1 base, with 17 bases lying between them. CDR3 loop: CASSPNRGGLNTGELFF. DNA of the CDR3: TGTGCCAGCAGTCCGAACAGGGGGGGACTGAACACCGGGGAGCTGTTTTTT.

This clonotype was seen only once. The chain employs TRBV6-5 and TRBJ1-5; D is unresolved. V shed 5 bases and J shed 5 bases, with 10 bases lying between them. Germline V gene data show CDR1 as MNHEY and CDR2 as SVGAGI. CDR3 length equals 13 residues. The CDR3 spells CASSPVPHQPQHF. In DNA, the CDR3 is TGTGCCAGCAGTCCCGTCCCTCATCAGCCCCAGCATTTT.

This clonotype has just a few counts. The CDR3 DNA reads as TGCAGCGTTGACGCGGGAGGCGCTGAAGCTTTCTTT. Translation gives CSVDAGGAEAFF. The rearrangement joins TRBV29-1 to TRBJ1-1; D gene ambiguous. V shed 3 bases and J shed 6 bases, with 11 bases lying between them. CDR1 is SQVTM and CDR2 is ANQGSEA in the germline V gene. This CDR3 region has 12 residues. Drawing the rest from reference TRBV29-1 and TRBJ1-1, the complete variable domain is SAVISQKPSRDICQRGTSLTIQCQVDSQVTMMFWYRQQPGQSLTLIATANQGSEATYESGFVIDKFPISRPNLTFSTLTVSNMSPEDSSIYLCSVDAGGAEAFFGQGTRLTVV.

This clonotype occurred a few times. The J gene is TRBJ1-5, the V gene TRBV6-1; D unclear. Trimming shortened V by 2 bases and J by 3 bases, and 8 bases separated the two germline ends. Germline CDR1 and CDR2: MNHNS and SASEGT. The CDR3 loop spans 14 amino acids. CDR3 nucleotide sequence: TGTGCCAGCAGTGAATCATGGGACAATCAGCCCCAGCATTTT. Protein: CASSESWDNQPQHF.

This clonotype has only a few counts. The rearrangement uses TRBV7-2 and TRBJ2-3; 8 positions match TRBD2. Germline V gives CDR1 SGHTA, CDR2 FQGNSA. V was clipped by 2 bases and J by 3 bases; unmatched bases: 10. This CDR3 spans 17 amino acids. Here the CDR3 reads CASSLTRSGVGTDTQYF. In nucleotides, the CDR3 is TGTGCCAGCAGCTTAACCCGTAGCGGGGTCGGGACAGATACGCAGTATTTT.

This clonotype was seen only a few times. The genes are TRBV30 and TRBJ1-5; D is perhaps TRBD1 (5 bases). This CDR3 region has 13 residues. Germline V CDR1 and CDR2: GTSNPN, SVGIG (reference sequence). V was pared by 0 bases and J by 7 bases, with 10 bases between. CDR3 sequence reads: CAWSVGDGQPQHF. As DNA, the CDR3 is TGTGCCTGGAGTGTAGGGGATGGGCAGCCCCAGCATTTT.